Sequencing of this T cell receptor beta chain was carried out in a study of cytomegalovirus exposure and HLA in healthy donors. Primers included in the PCR were 60 Vbeta and 13 Jbeta primers. Repertoires were generated with immunoSEQ multiplex PCR, while TCRdb's copy carries only in-frame clones and drops some. The sample carries 95,000 to 110,000 clones, 60% to 80% recorded once. V lost 0 bases, J lost 7 bases, and 10 bases lay in between. From germline, CDR1 is SEHNR and CDR2 FQNEAQ (reference sequence). CDR3 length equals 15 residues. This clone was recorded once. The V and J genes are TRBV7-9 and TRBJ1-6; D gene ambiguous. The clonotype comes from a man aged 60 to 69 in good health and CMV-seropositive. Source material: PBMCs. The CDR3 protein is CASSLAMPVNSPLHF. CDR3 coding DNA: TGTGCCAGCAGCTTAGCGATGCCAGTAAATTCACCCCTCCACTTT.